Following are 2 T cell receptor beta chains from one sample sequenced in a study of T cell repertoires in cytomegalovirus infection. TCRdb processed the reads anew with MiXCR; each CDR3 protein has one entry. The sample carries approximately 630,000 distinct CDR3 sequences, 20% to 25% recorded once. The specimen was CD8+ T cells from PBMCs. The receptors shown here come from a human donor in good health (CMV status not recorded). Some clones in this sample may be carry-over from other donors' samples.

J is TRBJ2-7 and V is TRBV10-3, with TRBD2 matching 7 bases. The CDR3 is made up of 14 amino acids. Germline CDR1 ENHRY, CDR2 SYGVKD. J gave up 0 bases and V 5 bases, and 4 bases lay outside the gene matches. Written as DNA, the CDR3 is TGTGCCATCAGTAGCGGGGTCCACTCCTACGAGCAGTACGTC. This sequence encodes CAISSGVHSYEQYV.

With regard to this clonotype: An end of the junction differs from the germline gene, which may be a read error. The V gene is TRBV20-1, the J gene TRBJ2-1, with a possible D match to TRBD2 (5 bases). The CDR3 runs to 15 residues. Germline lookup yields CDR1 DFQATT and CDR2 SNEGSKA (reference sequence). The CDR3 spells CSTRSLSGFDNEQFF. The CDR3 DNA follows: TGCAGTACTAGGAGTTTAAGTGGGTTCGACAATGAGCAGTTCTTC.